Following are 22 T cell receptor beta chains from one sample sequenced in a study of shared clonotypes between healthy human individuals. Sequencing used immunoSEQ multiplex PCR; TCRdb keeps in-frame clones, though not all of them. The sample includes hundreds of thousands of clones, 55% to 85% of them seen just once. The sample consisted of memory CD4+ T cells sorted from blood. Subset specified: CD45RA-negative fraction. The receptors derive from a woman aged 25 to 45 in good health.

The chain carries TRBV5-4 and TRBJ2-2; TRBD1 is a possible D gene (5 bases). CDR3 length: 15 amino acids. Trimming left V 3 bases short and J 1 base short, with 10 bases between. The germline gives CDR1 SGHNT, CDR2 YYREEE (reference sequence). As DNA, the CDR3 is TGTGCCAGCAGCTGGGGCAGGGAGAACACCGGGGAGCTGTTTTTT. This gives the protein CASSWGRENTGELFF. The full variable domain, with the rest looked up from reference TRBV5-4 and TRBJ2-2, is ETGVTQSPTHLIKTRGQQVTLRCSSQSGHNTVSWYQQALGQGPQFIFQYYREEENGRGNFPPRFSGLQFPNYSSELNVNALELDDSALYLCASSWGRENTGELFFGEGSRLTVL.

The chain has TRBV11-2 and TRBJ1-1; the D gene is possibly TRBD1 (5 bases). Trimming took 4 bases from V and 10 from J, leaving 22 bases between them. This CDR3 has 15 residues. From germline, CDR1 is SGHAT and CDR2 FQNNGV. For the CDR3, the DNA is TGTGCCAGCAGCTGGTGGATGGGGGGGGAAAGAGGAGCTTTCTTT. Translated, it gives CASSWWMGGERGAFF.

This clone was seen once. The genes are TRBV2 and TRBJ2-5, with 13 bases aligning to TRBD2. V was pared by 9 bases and J by 2 bases, with 3 bases of the junction left unmatched. This CDR3 spans 14 amino acids. The germline CDR1 and CDR2 sequences are SNHLY and FYNNEI. CDR3 region: CARTGLAGQETQYF. The CDR3, as DNA: TGTGCCAGGACGGGACTAGCGGGGCAAGAGACCCAGTACTTC. Filled out from reference TRBV2 and TRBJ2-5, the complete variable domain reads EPEVTQTPSHQVTQMGQEVILRCVPISNHLYFYWYRQILGQKVEFLVSFYNNEISEKSEIFDDQFSVERPDGSNFTLKIRSTKLEDSAMYFCARTGLAGQETQYFGPGTRLLVL.

The V call is TRBV2, the J call TRBJ2-1; 9 bases agree with TRBD2. CDR1 and CDR2 from the germline V gene are SNHLY and FYNNEI. This CDR3 has 13 residues. Trimming took 5 bases from V and 8 from J; bases not matched to a gene: 4. CDR3 DNA sequence: TGTGCCAGCAGTAAGCGGGAGGCGGATGAGCAGTTCTTC. Its translation: CASSKREADEQFF. The whole variable domain, remainder taken from reference TRBV2 and TRBJ2-1, is EPEVTQTPSHQVTQMGQEVILRCVPISNHLYFYWYRQILGQKVEFLVSFYNNEISEKSEIFDDQFSVERPDGSNFTLKIRSTKLEDSAMYFCASSKREADEQFFGPGTRLTVL.

This clone was observed a single time. The chain couples TRBV7-9 to TRBJ2-7, with TRBD2 matching over 8 bases. J gave up 9 bases and V 1 base, and 20 bases lay outside the gene matches. In germline, CDR1 is SEHNR, CDR2 FQNEAQ (reference sequence). This CDR3 spans 18 amino acids. The DNA of the CDR3 is TGTGCCAGCAGCTTAGAGAGTTGGGGGCGGGAGGCCCGGGGAGTGCAGTACTTC. Its protein is CASSLESWGREARGVQYF.

CDR3 region: CASTPGGRAADTQYF. Written as DNA, the CDR3 is TGTGCCAGCACCCCCGGAGGGAGGGCCGCAGATACGCAGTATTTT. The chain combines TRBV28 with TRBJ2-3, with 7 bases that match TRBD2. V dropped 7 bases and J dropped 4; count of bases not matched to a gene: 11. CDR3 length: 15 residues. CDR1 and CDR2 from the germline V gene are MDHEN and SYDVKM.

The chain employs TRBV28 and TRBJ2-3; D uncertain. The CDR3 extends over 14 amino acids. Germline V gene data show CDR1 as MDHEN and CDR2 as SYDVKM. V lost 5 bases, J lost 1 base, and 10 bases lay in between. CDR3: CASSPSWGTDTQYF. DNA for the CDR3: TGTGCCAGCAGTCCCTCTTGGGGCACAGATACGCAGTATTTT.

The J gene is TRBJ2-5, the V gene TRBV30; 12 positions match TRBD2. The CDR3 spans 17 residues. The ends lost 1 base at V and 5 bases at J; junction bases unmatched: 11. Germline values: CDR1 GTSNPN, CDR2 SVGIG (reference sequence). The CDR3 reads CAWSAPLAGGPLETQYF. The CDR3, as DNA: TGTGCCTGGAGTGCTCCTCTAGCGGGAGGGCCCCTTGAGACCCAGTACTTC.

The chain uses TRBV6-1 and TRBJ2-3; unclear D gene. V was clipped by 7 bases and J by 6 bases, with 11 bases between them. CDR1 MNHNS and CDR2 SASEGT come from the germline V gene. The CDR3 length is 12 residues. The CDR3 nucleotides are TGTGCCAGCACCGAGAATGGGGATACGCAGTATTTT. This translates into CASTENGDTQYF.

The rearrangement links TRBV28 to TRBJ1-4; D gene unclear. Germline CDR1 and CDR2: MDHEN and SYDVKM. V lost 5 bases and J lost 3, with 19 bases in between. This CDR3 region has 17 residues. The CDR3 bases are TGTGCCAGCAGTCCCGGCGCCCGGAGTGGAGCTAATGAAAAACTGTTTTTT. Translation: CASSPGARSGANEKLFF.

This chain joins TRBV4-2 and TRBJ2-2; 13 bases line up with TRBD2. Germline assignment: CDR1 LGHNA and CDR2 YNFKEQ. The CDR3 has 17 amino acids. With 0 bases clipped from V and 6 bases from J, the junction kept 4 bases outside the gene matches. Here the CDR3 reads CASSQDPLAGGAGELFF. The CDR3 coding sequence is TGTGCCAGCAGCCAAGATCCACTAGCGGGAGGGGCCGGGGAGCTGTTTTTT.

Of note for this clone: Other DNA variants within this sample encode the same CDR3. This chain links TRBV6-1 with TRBJ2-2; 7 positions agree with TRBD1. This CDR3 region has 15 residues. Germline CDR1 reads MNHNS; CDR2 reads SASEGT. With 7 bases clipped from V and 0 bases from J, the junction kept 5 bases outside the gene matches. The CDR3 protein is CASTPGQPNTGELFF. The DNA for the CDR3 is TGTGCCAGCACTCCGGGACAGCCGAACACCGGGGAGCTGTTTTTT.

This chain uses TRBV4-2 with TRBJ1-4; no reliable D call. The V and J ends lost 3 bases and 0 bases respectively, with 14 bases between them. This CDR3 region has 17 residues. The germline gives CDR1 LGHNA, CDR2 YNFKEQ. CDR3 in amino acids: CASSQMGRGTTNEKLFF. The CDR3 DNA reads as TGTGCCAGCAGCCAGATGGGTCGGGGAACAACTAATGAAAAACTGTTTTTT.

The V and J genes are TRBV5-1 and TRBJ2-7; TRBD1 matches at 8 bases. V lost 4 bases, J lost 5 bases, and 5 bases stayed unmatched. CDR3 size: 13 residues. The V gene's germline CDR1 is SGHRS and CDR2 YFSETQ. The CDR3 spells CASSNLQGDEQYF. The CDR3 nucleotides read TGCGCCAGCAGCAACTTACAGGGGGACGAGCAGTACTTC.

This CDR3 is CASTELAGGPSGELFF. CDR3 DNA: TGTGCCAGCACCGAACTAGCGGGAGGGCCTTCCGGGGAGCTGTTTTTT. The genes are TRBV9 and TRBJ2-2; 13 bases map to TRBD2. Germline V gene data show CDR1 as SGDLS and CDR2 as YYNGEE. V lost 6 bases to trimming and J lost 6 bases; unmatched junction nucleotides: 8. The CDR3 runs 16 residues.

This clone has more than one count but fewer than ten. The same CDR3 can be traced to other DNA sequences in this sample. This chain links TRBV7-9 with TRBJ2-1; 7 positions agree with TRBD2. With V trimmed by 0 bases and J by 8 bases, 1 base remained unmatched. Germline CDR1 is SEHNR and CDR2 is FQNEAQ (reference sequence). The CDR3 sequence is 13 residues long. The CDR3 coding sequence is TGTGCCAGCAGCTTAGCGGGAGGGGATGAGCAGTTCTTC. It translates to CASSLAGGDEQFF.

The count of this clone is one. The chain links TRBV10-2 to TRBJ2-2, with D possibly matching TRBD2 (6 bases). The CDR3 runs 14 residues. CDR1 and CDR2 (germline): WSHSY, SAAADI. Trimming pared 6 bases from V and 0 bases from J, leaving 8 bases between. The CDR3 region has the DNA TGCGCCAGCAGGGGGACTCCGAACACCGGGGAGCTGTTTTTT. It is translated as CASRGTPNTGELFF.

The DNA for the CDR3 is TGTGCCAGCAGCCCCCTTAGAGACAGCGGATTCACTGAAGCTTTCTTT. It specifies CASSPLRDSGFTEAFF. This rearrangement joins TRBV27 to TRBJ1-1, with D perhaps TRBD1 (5 bases). Germline CDR1 MNHEY, CDR2 SMNVEV (reference sequence). Trimming took off 6 bases at V and 4 bases at J, with 21 bases between the two ends. This CDR3 has 16 amino acids.

J is TRBJ1-2 and V is TRBV10-2; D uncertain. The germline V and J ends were trimmed by 3 bases and 6 bases, with 11 bases remaining between them. Germline CDR1 is WSHSY and CDR2 is SAAADI. CDR3 size: 13 residues. The CDR3 DNA follows: TGCGCCAGCAGTGATCGTCGGCCTGATGGCTACACCTTC. Translating gives CASSDRRPDGYTF.

This chain connects TRBV5-1 to TRBJ2-7; D ambiguous. CDR3 length equals 15 residues. V was cut by 2 bases and J by 4 bases, with 16 bases left in between. Per germline, CDR1 SGHRS and CDR2 YFSETQ. The CDR3 region has the DNA TGCGCCAGCAGCTTCCAAGGCGACGTCCTTTACGAGCAGTACTTC. Its protein product is CASSFQGDVLYEQYF.

CDR3 nucleotides: TGTGCCAGCAGTTTAAGTCGGTTTAGCAATCAGCCCCAGCATTTT. Protein product: CASSLSRFSNQPQHF. The chain combines TRBV28 with TRBJ1-5; D is unclear. Trimming removed 2 bases at V and 0 bases at J, with 8 bases between. The CDR3 extends over 15 amino acids. Per the germline V gene, CDR1 is MDHEN and CDR2 is SYDVKM.

The chain couples TRBV29-1 to TRBJ2-1; TRBD2 aligns across 10 bases. The CDR3 is made up of 15 amino acids. The trim removed 3 bases at V and 4 bases at J, leaving 6 bases unmatched. The germline V gene encodes CDR1 SQVTM and CDR2 ANQGSEA. The CDR3 spells CSVDQGLASYNEQFF. For the CDR3, the DNA is TGCAGCGTTGATCAGGGACTAGCGTCTTACAATGAGCAGTTCTTC.